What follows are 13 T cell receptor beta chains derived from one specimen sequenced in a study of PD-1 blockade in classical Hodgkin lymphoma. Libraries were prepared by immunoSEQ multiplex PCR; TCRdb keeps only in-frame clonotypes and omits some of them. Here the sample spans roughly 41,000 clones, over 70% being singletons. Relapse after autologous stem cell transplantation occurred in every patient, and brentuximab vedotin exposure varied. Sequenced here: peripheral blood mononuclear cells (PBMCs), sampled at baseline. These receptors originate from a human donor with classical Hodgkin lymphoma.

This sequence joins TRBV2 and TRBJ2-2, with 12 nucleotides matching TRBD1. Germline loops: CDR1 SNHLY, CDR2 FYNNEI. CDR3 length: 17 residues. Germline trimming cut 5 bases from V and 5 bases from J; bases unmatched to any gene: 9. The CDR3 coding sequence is TGTGCCAGCAGTCAGAAGGGACAGGGGGCAAGGACCGGGGAGCTGTTTTTT. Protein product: CASSQKGQGARTGELFF.

CDR3 bases: TGTGCCAGCAGCTTGACGGCGGTAGGCTACACCTTC. As protein: CASSLTAVGYTF. The chain couples TRBV5-6 to TRBJ1-2; D is unresolved. Trimming took off 1 base at V and 8 bases at J, with 9 bases between the two ends. The V gene's germline CDR1 is SGHDT and CDR2 YYEEEE. The CDR3 has 12 residues.

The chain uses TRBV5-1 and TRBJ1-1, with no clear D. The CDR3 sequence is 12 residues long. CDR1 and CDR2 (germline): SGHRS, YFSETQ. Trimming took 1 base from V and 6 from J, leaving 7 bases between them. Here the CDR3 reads CASSLQGSEAFF. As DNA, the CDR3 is TGCGCCAGCAGCTTGCAAGGATCTGAAGCTTTCTTT.

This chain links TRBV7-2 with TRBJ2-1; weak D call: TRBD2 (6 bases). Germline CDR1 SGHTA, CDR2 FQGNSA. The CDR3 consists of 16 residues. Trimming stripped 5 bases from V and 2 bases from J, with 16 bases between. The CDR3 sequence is CASSPRRREAYNEQFF. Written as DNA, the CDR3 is TGTGCCAGCAGCCCCAGAAGGAGGGAGGCCTACAATGAGCAGTTCTTC.

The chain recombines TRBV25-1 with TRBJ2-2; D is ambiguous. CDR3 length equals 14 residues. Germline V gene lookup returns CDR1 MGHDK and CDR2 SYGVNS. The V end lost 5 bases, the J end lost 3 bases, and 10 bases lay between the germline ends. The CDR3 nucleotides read TGTGCCAGCAGTTCCCTGGGGTACACCGGGGAGCTGTTTTTT. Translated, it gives CASSSLGYTGELFF.

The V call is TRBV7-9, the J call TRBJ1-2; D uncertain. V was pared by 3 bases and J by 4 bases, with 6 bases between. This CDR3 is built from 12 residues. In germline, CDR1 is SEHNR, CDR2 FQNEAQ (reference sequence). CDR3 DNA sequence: TGTGCCAGCAGCTTTGATCCCTATGGCTACACCTTC. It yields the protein CASSFDPYGYTF. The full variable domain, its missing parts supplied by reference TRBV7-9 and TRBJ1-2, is DTGVSQNPRHKITKRGQNVTFRCDPISEHNRLYWYRQTLGQGPEFLTYFQNEAQLEKSRLLSDRFSAERPKGSFSTLEIQRTEQGDSAMYLCASSFDPYGYTFGSGTRLTVV.

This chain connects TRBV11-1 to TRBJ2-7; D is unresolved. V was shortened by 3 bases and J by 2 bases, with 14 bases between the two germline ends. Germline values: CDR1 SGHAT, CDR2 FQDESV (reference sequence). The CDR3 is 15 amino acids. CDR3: CASSFPLDGPYEQYF. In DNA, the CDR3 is TGTGCCAGCAGCTTCCCTCTGGACGGACCCTACGAGCAGTACTTC.

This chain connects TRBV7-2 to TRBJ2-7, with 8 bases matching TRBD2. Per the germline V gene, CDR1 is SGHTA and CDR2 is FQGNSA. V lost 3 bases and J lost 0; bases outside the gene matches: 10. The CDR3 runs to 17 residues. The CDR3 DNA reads TGTGCCAGCAGCTTCACTCTTAGCGGGACGAGCTCCTACGAGCAGTACTTC. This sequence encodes CASSFTLSGTSSYEQYF.

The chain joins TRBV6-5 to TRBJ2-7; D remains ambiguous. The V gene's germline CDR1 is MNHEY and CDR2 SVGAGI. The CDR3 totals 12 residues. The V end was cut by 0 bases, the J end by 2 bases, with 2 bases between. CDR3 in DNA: TGTGCCAGCAGTTACTCAACCTACGAGCAGTACTTC. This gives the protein CASSYSTYEQYF.

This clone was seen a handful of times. The CDR3 DNA reads TGCAGCGTTGAGATCCAGGGGATCGCTGAAGCTTTCTTT. It specifies CSVEIQGIAEAFF. The chain links TRBV29-1 to TRBJ1-1; D may be TRBD1 (6 bases). Germline assignment: CDR1 SQVTM and CDR2 ANQGSEA. This CDR3 is built from 13 residues. Trimming pared 3 bases from V and 6 bases from J, leaving 14 bases between.

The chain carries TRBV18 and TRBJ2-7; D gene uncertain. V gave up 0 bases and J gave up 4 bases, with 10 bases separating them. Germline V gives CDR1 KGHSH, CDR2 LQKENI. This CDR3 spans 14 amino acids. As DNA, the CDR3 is TGTGCCAGCTCACCACCGTTACCCCAATACGAGCAGTACTTC. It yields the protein CASSPPLPQYEQYF.

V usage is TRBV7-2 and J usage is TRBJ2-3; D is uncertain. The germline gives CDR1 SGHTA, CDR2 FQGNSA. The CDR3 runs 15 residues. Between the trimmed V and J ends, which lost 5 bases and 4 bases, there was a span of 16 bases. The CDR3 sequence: CASSPTGLRADTQYF. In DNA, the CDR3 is TGTGCCAGCAGCCCCACGGGCTTAAGGGCAGATACGCAGTATTTT.

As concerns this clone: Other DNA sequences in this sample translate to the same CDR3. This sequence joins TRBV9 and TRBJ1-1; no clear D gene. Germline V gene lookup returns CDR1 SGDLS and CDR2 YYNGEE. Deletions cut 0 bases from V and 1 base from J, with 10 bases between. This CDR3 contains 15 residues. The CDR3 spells CASSVGSLGNTEAFF. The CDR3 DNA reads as TGTGCCAGCAGCGTAGGTAGCCTGGGGAACACTGAAGCTTTCTTT.